This T cell receptor beta chain is drawn from a study of T cell responses to AZD1222 COVID-19 vaccine. Study overall: Investigators merged groups given second doses at roughly 4 or roughly 12 weeks. Study results and limitations: The donor group comprised mostly white British people and more females; the analysis possibly underestimated clonal diversity. Across spike, vaccine-associated CD4 TCRs were found, dominant at 160-218 and 743-854. Repertoire collection took place solely once the T cell response had peaked.

The protocol was immunoSEQ multiplex PCR, while the TCRdb copy is restricted to in-frame clones and leaves out a portion. The table has roughly 150,000 clones, around 90% seen once; the top ten hold about 5.3%. CDR3 size: 13 residues. V lost 5 bases and J lost 6, with 11 bases in between. The V gene's germline CDR1 is MNHEY and CDR2 SVGAGI. In regard to this clone: Its specificity is not known.

This clonotype originated in an adult in good health. This sample comprised peripheral blood, obtained on day 0 of AZD1222 vaccination. The chain uses TRBV6-5 and TRBJ2-1; maybe TRBD1 (5 bases). The CDR3 reads CASSPRTFNEQFF. As DNA, the CDR3 is TGTGCCAGCAGTCCACGGACATTCAATGAGCAGTTCTTC.